This TCR beta chain derives from a study of cytomegalovirus exposure and HLA in healthy donors. Study results and caveats: Reports indicate that TCR beta sequences accurately predicted the HLA-A and HLA-B alleles of most subjects. Later analysis identified a missense DCLRE1C variant that was linked to TCR beta V- and J-gene trimming.

This CDR3 spans 13 amino acids. Germline V gene data show CDR1 as MNHNY and CDR2 as SVGAGI (reference sequence). V shed 5 bases and J shed 5 bases, with 12 bases lying between them. This clone was recorded only once. Its antigen is not identified. The PCR was carried out with 60 Vbeta primers and 13 Jbeta primers. The table came from immunoSEQ multiplex PCR; TCRdb's copy has only in-frame clones and leaves some out. The repertoire holds some 160,000 clones, more than 65% seen once, with 1.6% in the top ten. The chain couples TRBV6-6 to TRBJ2-5, with D uncertain. The sequence was collected from a young woman in good health and CMV-seronegative. Input material: PBMCs. CDR3 in amino acids: CASSVSPSETQYF. In DNA form, the CDR3 reads TGTGCCAGCAGTGTTAGCCCCTCGGAGACCCAGTACTTC.